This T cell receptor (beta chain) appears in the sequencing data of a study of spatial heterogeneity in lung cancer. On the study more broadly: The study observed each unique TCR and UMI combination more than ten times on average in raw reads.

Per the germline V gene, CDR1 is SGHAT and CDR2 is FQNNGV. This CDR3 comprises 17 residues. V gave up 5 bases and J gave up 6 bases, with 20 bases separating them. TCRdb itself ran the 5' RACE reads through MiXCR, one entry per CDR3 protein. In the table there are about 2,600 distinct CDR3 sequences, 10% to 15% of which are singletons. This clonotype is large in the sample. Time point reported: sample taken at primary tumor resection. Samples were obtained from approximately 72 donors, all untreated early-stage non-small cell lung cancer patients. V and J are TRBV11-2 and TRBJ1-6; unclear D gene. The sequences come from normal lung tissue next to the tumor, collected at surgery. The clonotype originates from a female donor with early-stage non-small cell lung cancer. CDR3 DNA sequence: TGTGCCAGCAGCCCCAGACGGTCAAAGGGAAGTAATTCACCCCTCCACTTT. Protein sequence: CASSPRRSKGSNSPLHF.